This T cell receptor beta chain was identified in a study of CD8+ T cells in alopecia areata. Looking at the study overall: Tofacitinib therapy took 6 to 18 months; 6 months off drug came after.

The treatment denotes: oral pan-JAK inhibitor, 5-10 mg twice daily. Obtained from alopecia areata patients were lesional scalp punch biopsies along with peripheral blood. Following extraction, RNA underwent reverse transcription to cDNA, which served as the sequencing template. Here immunoSEQ multiplex PCR was the method, and the copy in TCRdb shows in-frame clones only, minus some. The table records under 4,500 clones, roughly 71% of them present only once. The CDR3 runs 15 residues. Germline-derived CDR1 and CDR2 are SGHVS and FQNEAQ. The sequence came from a human donor with alopecia areata. The sample here was skin, taken at week 24, from a patient treated with tofacitinib. The chain joins TRBV7-8 to TRBJ2-5; D may be TRBD1 or TRBD2 (6 bases each). The J call could be wrong; TRBJ2-7 is a better fit for the DNA end. Written as DNA, the CDR3 is TGTGCCAGCAGCTCAACCGCGGGACATGGCTACGAGCAGTACTTC. The encoded protein is CASSSTAGHGYEQYF.